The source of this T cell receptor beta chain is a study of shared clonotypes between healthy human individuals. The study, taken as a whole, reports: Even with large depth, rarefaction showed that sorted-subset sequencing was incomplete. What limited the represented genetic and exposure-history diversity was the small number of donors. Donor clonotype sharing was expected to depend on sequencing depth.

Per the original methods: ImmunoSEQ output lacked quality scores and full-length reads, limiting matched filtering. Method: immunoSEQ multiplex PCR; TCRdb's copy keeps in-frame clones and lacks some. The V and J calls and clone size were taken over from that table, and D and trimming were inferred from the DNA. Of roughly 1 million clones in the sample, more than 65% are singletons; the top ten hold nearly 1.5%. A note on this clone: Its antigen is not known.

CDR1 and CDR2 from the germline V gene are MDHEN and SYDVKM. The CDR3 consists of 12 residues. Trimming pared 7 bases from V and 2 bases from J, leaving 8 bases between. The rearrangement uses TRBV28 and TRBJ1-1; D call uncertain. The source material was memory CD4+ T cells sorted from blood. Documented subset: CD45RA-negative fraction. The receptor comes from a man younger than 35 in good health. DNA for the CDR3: TGTGCCAGCAAATTACCTAACACTGAAGCTTTCTTT. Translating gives CASKLPNTEAFF.